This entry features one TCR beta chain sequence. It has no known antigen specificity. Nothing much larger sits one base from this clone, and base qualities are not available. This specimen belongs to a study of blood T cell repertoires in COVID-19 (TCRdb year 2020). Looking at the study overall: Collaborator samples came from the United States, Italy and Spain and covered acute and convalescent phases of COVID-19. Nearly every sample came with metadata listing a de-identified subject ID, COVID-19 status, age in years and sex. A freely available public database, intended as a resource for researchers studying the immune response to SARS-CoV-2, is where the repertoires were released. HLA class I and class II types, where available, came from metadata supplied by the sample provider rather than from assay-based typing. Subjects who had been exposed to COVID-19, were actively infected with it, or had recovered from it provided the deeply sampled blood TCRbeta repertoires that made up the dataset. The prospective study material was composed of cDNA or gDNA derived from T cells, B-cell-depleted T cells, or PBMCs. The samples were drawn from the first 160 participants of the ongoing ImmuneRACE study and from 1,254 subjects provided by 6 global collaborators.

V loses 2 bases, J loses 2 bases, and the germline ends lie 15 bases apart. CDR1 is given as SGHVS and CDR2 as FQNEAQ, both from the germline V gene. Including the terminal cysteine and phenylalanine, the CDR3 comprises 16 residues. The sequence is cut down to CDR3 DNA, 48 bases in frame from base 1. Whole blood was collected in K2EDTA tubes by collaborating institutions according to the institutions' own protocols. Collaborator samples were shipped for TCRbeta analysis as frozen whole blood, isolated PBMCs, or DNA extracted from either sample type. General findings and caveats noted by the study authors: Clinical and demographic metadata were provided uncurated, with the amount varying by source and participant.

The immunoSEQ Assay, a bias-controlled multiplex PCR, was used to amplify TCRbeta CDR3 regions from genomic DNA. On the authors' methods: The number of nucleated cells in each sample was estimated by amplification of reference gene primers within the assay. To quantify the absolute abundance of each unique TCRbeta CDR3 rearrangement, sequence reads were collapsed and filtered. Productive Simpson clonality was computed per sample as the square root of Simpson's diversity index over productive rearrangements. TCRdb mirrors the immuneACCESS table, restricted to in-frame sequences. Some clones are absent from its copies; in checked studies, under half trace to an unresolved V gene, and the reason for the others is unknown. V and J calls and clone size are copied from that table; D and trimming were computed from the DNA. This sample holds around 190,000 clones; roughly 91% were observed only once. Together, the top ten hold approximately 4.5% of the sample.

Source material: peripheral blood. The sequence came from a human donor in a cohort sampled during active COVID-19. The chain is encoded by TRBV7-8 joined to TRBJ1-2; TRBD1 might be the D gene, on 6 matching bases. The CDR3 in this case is CASSLLRDTRNYGYTF. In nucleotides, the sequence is TGTGCCAGCAGCTTATTACGGGACACCCGCAACTATGGCTACACCTTC.